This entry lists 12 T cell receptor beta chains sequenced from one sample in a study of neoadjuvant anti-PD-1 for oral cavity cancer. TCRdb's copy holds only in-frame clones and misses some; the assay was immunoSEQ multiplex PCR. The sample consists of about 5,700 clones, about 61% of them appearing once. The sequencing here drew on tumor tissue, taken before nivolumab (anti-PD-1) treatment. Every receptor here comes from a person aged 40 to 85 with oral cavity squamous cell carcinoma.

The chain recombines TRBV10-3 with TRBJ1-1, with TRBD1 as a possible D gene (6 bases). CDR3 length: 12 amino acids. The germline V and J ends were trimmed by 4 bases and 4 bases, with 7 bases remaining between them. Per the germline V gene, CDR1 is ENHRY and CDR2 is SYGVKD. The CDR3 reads CAISGGATEAFF. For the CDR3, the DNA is TGTGCCATCAGTGGGGGGGCCACTGAAGCTTTCTTT.

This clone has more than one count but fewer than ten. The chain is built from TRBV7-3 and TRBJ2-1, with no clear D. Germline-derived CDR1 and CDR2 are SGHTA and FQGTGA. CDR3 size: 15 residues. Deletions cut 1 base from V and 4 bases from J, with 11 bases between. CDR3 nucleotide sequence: TGTGCCAGCAGCTTAAGCGGCCAGAGTTACAATGAGCAGTTCTTC. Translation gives CASSLSGQSYNEQFF.

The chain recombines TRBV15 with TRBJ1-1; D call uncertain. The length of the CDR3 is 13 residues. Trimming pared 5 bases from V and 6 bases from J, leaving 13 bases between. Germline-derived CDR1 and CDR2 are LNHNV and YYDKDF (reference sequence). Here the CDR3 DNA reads TGTGCCACCAGCCCCCGGCATGGGGCTGAAGCTTTCTTT. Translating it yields CATSPRHGAEAFF.

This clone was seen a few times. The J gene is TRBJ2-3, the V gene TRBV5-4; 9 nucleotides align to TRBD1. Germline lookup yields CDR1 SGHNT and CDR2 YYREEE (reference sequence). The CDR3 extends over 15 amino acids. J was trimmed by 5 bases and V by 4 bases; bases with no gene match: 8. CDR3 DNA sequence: TGTGCCAGCAGCGCCGGGACAGGGTTTGTAGATACGCAGTATTTT. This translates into CASSAGTGFVDTQYF.

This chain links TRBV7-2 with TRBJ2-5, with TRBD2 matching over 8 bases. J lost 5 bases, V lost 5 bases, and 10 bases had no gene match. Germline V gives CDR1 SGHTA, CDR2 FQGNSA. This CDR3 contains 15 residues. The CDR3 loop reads CASSVFGGARETQYF. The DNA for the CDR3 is TGTGCCAGCAGCGTATTCGGGGGGGCTCGGGAGACCCAGTACTTC. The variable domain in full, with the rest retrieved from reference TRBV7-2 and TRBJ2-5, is GAGVSQSPSNKVTEKGKDVELRCDPISGHTALYWYRQSLGQGLEFLIYFQGNSAPDKSGLPSDRFSAERTGGSVSTLTIQRTQQEDSAVYLCASSVFGGARETQYFGPGTRLLVL.

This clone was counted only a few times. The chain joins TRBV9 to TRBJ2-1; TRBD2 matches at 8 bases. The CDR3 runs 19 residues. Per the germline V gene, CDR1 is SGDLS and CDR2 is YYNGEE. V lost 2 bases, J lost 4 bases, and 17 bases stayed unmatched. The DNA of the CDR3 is TGTGCCAGCAGCGTGGGAATCACTAGCGGAATTTGGGGATACAATGAGCAGTTCTTC. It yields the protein CASSVGITSGIWGYNEQFF.

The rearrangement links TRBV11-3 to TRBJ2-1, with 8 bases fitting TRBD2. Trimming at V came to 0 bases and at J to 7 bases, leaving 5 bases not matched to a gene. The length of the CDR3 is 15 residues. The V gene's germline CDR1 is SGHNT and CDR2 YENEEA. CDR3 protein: CASSLEGGRRNEQFF. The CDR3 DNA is TGTGCCAGCAGCTTAGAGGGCGGGAGGAGGAATGAGCAGTTCTTC.

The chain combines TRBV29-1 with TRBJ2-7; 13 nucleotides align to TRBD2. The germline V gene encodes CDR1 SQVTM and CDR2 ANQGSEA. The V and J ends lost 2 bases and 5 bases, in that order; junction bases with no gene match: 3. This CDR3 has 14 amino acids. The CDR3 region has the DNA TGCAGCGTTGAATTGGGACTAGCGGGGAACGAGCAGTACTTC. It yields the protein CSVELGLAGNEQYF.

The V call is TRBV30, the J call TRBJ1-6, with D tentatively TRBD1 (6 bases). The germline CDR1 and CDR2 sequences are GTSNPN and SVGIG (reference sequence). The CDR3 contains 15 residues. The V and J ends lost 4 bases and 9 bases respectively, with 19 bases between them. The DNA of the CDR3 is TGTGCCTGGATCGCACAGGGATATCGTTGTTCACCCCTCCACTTT. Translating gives CAWIAQGYRCSPLHF.

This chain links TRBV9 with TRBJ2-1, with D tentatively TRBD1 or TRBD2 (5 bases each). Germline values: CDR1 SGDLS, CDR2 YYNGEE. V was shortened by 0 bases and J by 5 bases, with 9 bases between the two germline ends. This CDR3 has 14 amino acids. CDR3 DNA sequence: TGTGCCAGCAGCGTAGGGGACGGAAACAATGAGCAGTTCTTC. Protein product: CASSVGDGNNEQFF.

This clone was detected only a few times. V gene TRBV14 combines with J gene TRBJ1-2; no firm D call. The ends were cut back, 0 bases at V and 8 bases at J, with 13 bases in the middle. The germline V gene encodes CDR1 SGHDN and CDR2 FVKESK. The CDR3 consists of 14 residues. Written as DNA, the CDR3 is TGTGCCAGCAGCCAAGATGGAAGGTTGGAGGGCTACACCTTC. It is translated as CASSQDGRLEGYTF.

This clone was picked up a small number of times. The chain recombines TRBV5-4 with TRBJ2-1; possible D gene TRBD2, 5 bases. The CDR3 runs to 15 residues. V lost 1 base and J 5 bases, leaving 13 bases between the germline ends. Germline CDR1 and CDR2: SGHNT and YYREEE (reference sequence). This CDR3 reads CASSLTWGVHNEQFF. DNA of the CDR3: TGTGCCAGCAGCTTGACCTGGGGAGTCCACAATGAGCAGTTCTTC.